This T cell receptor beta chain was recorded in a study of OX40 agonist ivuxolimab in advanced cancers. The CDR3 spans 13 residues. After removal of 8 bases from V and 5 bases from J, the junction contained 6 bases not matched to a gene. Germline CDR1 is MNHNS and CDR2 is SASEGT. Libraries were prepared by immunoSEQ multiplex PCR; TCRdb keeps only in-frame clonotypes and omits some of them. The table has about 80,000 clones, 90% to 95% seen once. V is TRBV6-1 and J is TRBJ1-1; the match to TRBD1 covers 9 bases. The specimen comprised CD4+ or CD8+ T cells sorted from blood, sampled in a trial of the OX40 agonist ivuxolimab. This clonotype was sampled from an adult with an advanced solid tumor such as melanoma, head and neck, liver or kidney cancer. The CDR3 DNA reads as TGTGCCAGCTCCGGGACAGGGCTAACTGAAGCTTTCTTT. This codes for CASSGTGLTEAFF.